Below are 5 T cell receptor beta chains sequenced from a single sample in a study of blood T cell repertoires in COVID-19. TCRdb's copy holds only in-frame clones and misses some; the assay was immunoSEQ multiplex PCR. This table has approximately 55,000 clones, approximately 90% appearing once. Sequenced sample: peripheral blood. The origin of the receptors is a man aged 40-50 years with acute or convalescent COVID-19.

J is TRBJ2-1 and V is TRBV9, with 10 bases aligning to TRBD2. V was clipped by 2 bases and J by 4 bases; unmatched bases: 6. The CDR3 is 16 residues long. Germline lookup yields CDR1 SGDLS and CDR2 YYNGEE. CDR3 bases: TGTGCCAGCAGCGTCACCAGCGGGAGGGTATACAATGAGCAGTTCTTC. Amino acids: CASSVTSGRVYNEQFF.

In nucleotides, the CDR3 is TGTGCCAGCAGCTTACAGGGGGGGCCCCAGAACACTGAAGCTTTCTTT. This translates into CASSLQGGPQNTEAFF. This chain joins TRBV5-6 and TRBJ1-1, with TRBD1 identical over 8 bases. V shed 2 bases and J 1 base; nucleotides not matched to a gene: 7. The CDR3 is 16 amino acids. Germline V CDR1 and CDR2: SGHDT, YYEEEE.

This clone was counted a single time. The gene calls are TRBV7-6 and TRBJ2-7; the D gene is possibly TRBD1 (5 bases). In germline, CDR1 is SGHVS, CDR2 FNYEAQ. V gave up 1 base and J gave up 2 bases, with 12 bases separating them. CDR3 length: 15 amino acids. CDR3 protein: CASSLVRAVTYEQYF. In DNA, the CDR3 is TGTGCCAGCAGCTTAGTCAGGGCAGTAACCTACGAGCAGTACTTC.

The rearrangement uses TRBV21-1 and TRBJ2-5; the table calls TRBD2, which could not be checked here. TRBV21-1 is listed as a pseudogene. This CDR3 has 14 residues. The CDR3 spells CASSRAPRRETQYF. CDR3 nucleotide sequence: TGTGCCAGCAGCAGGGCCCCCAGGAGGGAGACCCAGTACTTC.

The CDR3 nucleotides read TGCAGCGTTGAAGATTATTACCGGGACAGGGGGCGGGGGTCCTATGGCTACACCTTC. Its protein is CSVEDYYRDRGRGSYGYTF. The chain employs TRBV29-1 and TRBJ1-2; 12 bases are a match to TRBD1. With 0 bases clipped from V and 4 bases from J, the junction kept 15 bases outside the gene matches. There are 19 residues in the CDR3. Germline values: CDR1 SQVTM, CDR2 ANQGSEA.